This TCR beta chain was sequenced for a study of blood T cell repertoires in COVID-19. Across the whole study: The United States, Italy and Spain were the sources of the acute and convalescent COVID-19 samples. From T cells, B-cell-depleted T cells, or PBMCs came the material, which was cDNA or gDNA.

In the authors' methods: Amplification from reference gene primers served as the basis for estimated nucleated cell counts. Produced via immunoSEQ multiplex PCR; TCRdb's table is partial and in-frame only. D and trimming come from the DNA, and the V and J calls and clone size come from that table. The sample has roughly 68,000 clones, approximately 86% seen once. The CDR3 has 17 residues. CDR1 LGHDT and CDR2 YNNKEL come from the germline V gene (reference sequence). V lost 0 bases to trimming and J lost 1 base; unmatched junction nucleotides: 5. The clonotype comes from a man older than 75 with active COVID-19. The material sequenced was peripheral blood. The chain employs TRBV3-1 (or the pseudogene TRBV3-2) and TRBJ2-3; 9 nucleotides agree with TRBD2. The CDR3 bases are TGTGCCAGCAGCCAAGACCCGAGCGGGGGGCGCACAGATACGCAGTATTTT. This translates into CASSQDPSGGRTDTQYF.